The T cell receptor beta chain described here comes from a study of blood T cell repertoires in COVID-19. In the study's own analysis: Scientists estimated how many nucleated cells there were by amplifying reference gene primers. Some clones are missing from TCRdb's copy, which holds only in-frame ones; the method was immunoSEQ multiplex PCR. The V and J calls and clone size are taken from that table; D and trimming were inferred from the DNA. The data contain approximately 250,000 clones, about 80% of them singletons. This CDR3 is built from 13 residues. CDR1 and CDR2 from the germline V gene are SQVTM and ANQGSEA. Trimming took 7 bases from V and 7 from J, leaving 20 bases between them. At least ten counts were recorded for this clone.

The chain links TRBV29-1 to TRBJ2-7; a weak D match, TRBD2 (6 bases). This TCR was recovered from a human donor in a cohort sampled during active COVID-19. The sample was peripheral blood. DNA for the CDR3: TGCAGCGCGCGGGACGCTTCCAGCGGGGAGCAGTACTTC. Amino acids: CSARDASSGEQYF.